The entry below describes one TCR beta chain. Its target is not known. CDR1 is LGHNA, CDR2 YSLEER, per germline. The CDR3 spans 16 residues. Between the trimmed V and J ends, which lost 0 bases and 0 bases, there was a span of 11 bases. This sample is part of a study of Tregs in tolerant kidney transplant recipients. Study-wide results and caveats: Validation in larger populations is needed because few patients were studied.

Using immunoSEQ multiplex PCR, the repertoire was profiled, and TCRdb retains in-frame clones only, with some absent. The profile shows tens of thousands of clones, 98% of them singletons. Regulatory T cells were sorted from thawed PBMCs rested overnight at 37°C with around 200 IU/ml IL-2. The chain recombines TRBV4-3 with TRBJ1-1, with no clear D. The input for sequencing was Tregs from blood, taken before the transplant. This receptor was identified in a human donor who received a combined kidney and bone marrow transplant. The CDR3 DNA reads TGCGCCAGCAGCCAAGATTTCGGCAGGTTGAACACTGAAGCTTTCTTT. It codes for CASSQDFGRLNTEAFF.